This T cell receptor beta chain is from a study of memory CD8 T cells in hepatitis C reinfection. Study at large: A positive HCV RNA test after two negatives ≥60 days apart defined reinfection. Peak reinfection samples were taken 3 to 8 weeks after detection.

Only in-frame clones appear in the TCRdb table, and some are missing; sequencing was by immunoSEQ multiplex PCR. The table shows tens of thousands of clones, with approximately 87% occurring only once. Time point meaning: peak reinfection, 3 to 8 weeks after reinfection detection. TCR sequencing was done directly ex vivo on sorted cells, without expansion in vitro. Control naive CD8 T cells came from two donors at all three reinfection time points. The CDR3 is made up of 16 amino acids. The germline V gene has CDR1 MGHRA and CDR2 YSYEKL. Between the trimmed V and J ends, which lost 0 bases and 4 bases, there was a span of 15 bases.

This rearrangement joins TRBV4-1 to TRBJ1-2; TRBD1 might be the D (5 bases). The sequence was obtained from a man in his late teens or twenties with hepatitis C virus infection. The sequencing input was naive CD8+ T cells sorted from blood. CDR3 amino acids: CASSQDRETGGYGYTF. The CDR3 nucleotides read TGCGCCAGCAGCCAAGATAGGGAAACCGGGGGCTATGGCTACACCTTC.